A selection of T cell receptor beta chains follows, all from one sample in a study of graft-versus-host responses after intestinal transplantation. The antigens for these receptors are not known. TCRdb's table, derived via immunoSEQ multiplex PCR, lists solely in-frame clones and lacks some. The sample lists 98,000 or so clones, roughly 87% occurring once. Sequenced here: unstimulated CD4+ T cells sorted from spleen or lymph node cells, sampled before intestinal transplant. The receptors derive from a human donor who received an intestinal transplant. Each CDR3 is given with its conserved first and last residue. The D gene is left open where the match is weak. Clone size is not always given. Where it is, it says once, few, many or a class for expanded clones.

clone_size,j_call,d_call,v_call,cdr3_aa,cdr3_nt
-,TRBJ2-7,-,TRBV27,CASSPLVSYEQYF,TGTGCCAGCAGTCCCCTAGTCTCCTACGAGCAGTACTTC
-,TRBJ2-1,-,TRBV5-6,CASSHWYAVSYNEQFF,TGTGCCAGCAGCCATTGGTACGCTGTCTCCTACAATGAGCAGTTCTTC
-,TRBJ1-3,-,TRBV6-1,CATQPQRRSGNTIYF,TGTGCCACCCAGCCCCAGCGACGTTCTGGAAACACCATATATTTT
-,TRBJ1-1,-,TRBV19,CASTQWGETEAFF,TGTGCCAGTACCCAATGGGGCGAGACTGAAGCTTTCTTT
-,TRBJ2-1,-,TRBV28,CASSGLWEENEQFF,TGTGCCAGCAGTGGACTTTGGGAAGAAAATGAGCAGTTCTTC
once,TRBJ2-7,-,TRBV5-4,CASSLDRSGDEQYF,TGTGCCAGCAGTTTAGACAGGTCCGGGGACGAGCAGTACTTC
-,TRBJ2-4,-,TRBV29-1,CSVDEFVELLAKNIQYF,TGCAGCGTTGACGAGTTCGTAGAGCTACTAGCCAAAAACATTCAGTACTTC
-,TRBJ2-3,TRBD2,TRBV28,CASSLGRLAGGGTDTQYF,TGTGCCAGCAGTTTAGGCCGACTAGCGGGTGGTGGAACAGATACGCAGTATTTT
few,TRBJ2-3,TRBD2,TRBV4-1,CASSQAWGLPTDTQYF,TGCGCCAGCAGCCAAGCTTGGGGACTACCCACAGATACGCAGTATTTT
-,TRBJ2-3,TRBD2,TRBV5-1,CASSLGAGGPTDTQYF,TGCGCCAGCAGCTTGGGGGCGGGAGGGCCTACAGATACGCAGTATTTT
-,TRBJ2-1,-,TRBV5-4,CASSLGYSHNEQFF,TGTGCCAGCAGCTTGGGGTACAGCCACAATGAGCAGTTCTTC
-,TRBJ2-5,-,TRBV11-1,CASSLGWGEQETQYF,TGTGCCAGCAGCTTAGGTTGGGGGGAGCAAGAGACCCAGTACTTC
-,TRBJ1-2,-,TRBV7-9,CASSLGGVGAYYGYTF,TGTGCCAGCAGCTTAGGGGGAGTCGGGGCCTACTATGGCTACACCTTC
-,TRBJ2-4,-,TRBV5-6,CASTSDRKNIQYF,TGTGCCAGCACCTCGGACAGAAAAAACATTCAGTACTTC
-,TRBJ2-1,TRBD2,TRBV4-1,CASSQGTSGNYNEQFF,TGCGCCAGCAGCCAAGGGACTAGCGGAAATTACAATGAGCAGTTCTTC
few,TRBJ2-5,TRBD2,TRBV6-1,CASSGGLAAETQYF,TGTGCCAGCAGTGGGGGACTAGCCGCGGAGACCCAGTACTTC
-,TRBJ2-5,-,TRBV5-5,CASYPQGGQTQYF,TGTGCCAGCTACCCCCAGGGGGGTCAGACCCAGTACTTC
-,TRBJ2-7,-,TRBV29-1,CSVYAWASSYEQYF,TGCAGCGTTTATGCTTGGGCAAGCTCCTACGAGCAGTACTTC
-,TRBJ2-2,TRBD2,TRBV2,CASKTERGGVTGELFF,TGTGCCAGCAAGACAGAGCGGGGGGGCGTCACCGGGGAGCTGTTTTTT
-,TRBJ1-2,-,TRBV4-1,CASSQEGAAGYTF,TGCGCCAGCAGCCAAGAGGGGGCCGCTGGCTACACCTTC
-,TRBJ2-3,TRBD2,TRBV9,CASSVEGLAGSAQYF,TGTGCCAGCAGCGTAGAGGGACTAGCGGGGTCCGCGCAGTATTTT
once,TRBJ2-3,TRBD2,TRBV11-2,CASSSRGWATADTQYF,TGTGCCAGCAGCTCGCGGGGGTGGGCTACAGCGGATACGCAGTATTTT
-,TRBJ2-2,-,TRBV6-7,CASSYTGDTGELFF,TGTGCCAGCAGTTACACGGGGGACACCGGGGAGCTGTTTTTT
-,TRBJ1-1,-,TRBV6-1,CASCTPDPAEAFF,TGTGCCAGCTGCACTCCCGATCCCGCTGAAGCTTTCTTT
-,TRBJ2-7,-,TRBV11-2,CASSAILGGTYEQYF,TGTGCCAGCAGCGCCATCCTCGGCGGGACCTACGAGCAGTACTTC
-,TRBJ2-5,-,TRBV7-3,CASSLVEGETQYF,TGTGCCAGCAGCTTAGTGGAAGGCGAGACCCAGTACTTC